The 6 T cell receptor beta chains below were found in one sample sequenced in a study of tumor-infiltrating lymphocytes in primary liver carcinoma. The researchers obtained blood RNA from unsorted whole blood and also extracted germline DNA. Using a constant-region primer together with ProtoScript II reverse transcriptase, TCR beta cDNA was made from about 500 ng of total RNA. The TCR beta library was amplified through three nested multiplex PCR rounds in a modified ARM-PCR procedure. Researchers ran the first two PCR rounds for approximately 10 cycles each with TRBV1-TRBV30 forward primers and a C-beta reverse primer. TCRdb passed the multiplex PCR reads through MiXCR, listing each CDR3 protein once. The data show a few hundred thousand distinct CDR3 sequences, roughly 60% seen once. Sequencing was done on a sample of peripheral blood. The source is a woman aged 30 to 39 with primary liver carcinoma and hepatitis B virus infection.

This clonotype was seen many times. The rearrangement uses TRBV4-2 and TRBJ2-7; a weak D match, TRBD1 (6 bases). This CDR3 contains 15 residues. Trimming pared 4 bases from V and 3 bases from J, leaving 16 bases between. Per the germline V gene, CDR1 is LGHNA and CDR2 is YNFKEQ. The CDR3 DNA follows: TGTGCCAGCAGCCCCCGTCAGGGGAATATCTACGAGCAGTACTTC. This gives the protein CASSPRQGNIYEQYF.

This clonotype was recorded at least ten times. CDR3 coding DNA: TGTGCCAGCAGCCGGCCGGGGAACACTGAAGCTTTCTTT. Protein: CASSRPGNTEAFF. The V call is TRBV11-2, the J call TRBJ1-1; D unclear. The V end lost 5 bases, the J end lost 1 base, and 8 bases lay between the germline ends. The CDR3 has 13 residues. CDR1 and CDR2 from the germline V gene are SGHAT and FQNNGV.

In the case of this clonotype: A much larger clone sits a single nucleotide away, making a read error possible. The chain uses TRBV6-5 and TRBJ2-7; 7 nucleotides line up with TRBD2. V lost 0 bases, J lost 2 bases, and 7 bases stayed unmatched. Germline V CDR1 and CDR2: MNHEY, SVGAGI. This CDR3 is 16 amino acids long. The CDR3 nucleotides are TGTGCCAGCAGTTACTCGACCAGCGGGACTCCCTACGAGCAGTACTTC. Protein: CASSYSTSGTPYEQYF.

A few counts support this clonotype. The chain has TRBV7-9 and TRBJ1-1; D is undetermined. The CDR3 covers 13 residues. Germline V CDR1 and CDR2: SEHNR, FQNEAQ (reference sequence). With 2 bases removed from V and 1 base from J, the gap between germline ends came to 5 bases. The CDR3 protein is CASSLSGNTEAFF. The DNA for the CDR3 is TGTGCCAGCAGCTTATCAGGGAACACTGAAGCTTTCTTT. Full variable domain (rest looked up from reference TRBV7-9 and TRBJ1-1): DTGVSQNPRHKITKRGQNVTFRCDPISEHNRLYWYRQTLGQGPEFLTYFQNEAQLEKSRLLSDRFSAERPKGSFSTLEIQRTEQGDSAMYLCASSLSGNTEAFFGQGTRLTVV.

In this sample, this clonotype turned up a few times. The V and J genes are TRBV12-3 or TRBV12-4 and TRBJ2-6; D remains ambiguous. V lost 6 bases, J lost 4 bases, and 13 bases lay in between. The CDR3 is 15 residues long. The CDR3 sequence: CASRDATRGANVLTF. CDR3 bases: TGTGCCAGCAGGGACGCAACGAGGGGGGCCAACGTCCTGACTTTC.

Turning to this clonotype: A much larger clone is a single base away; this may be a read error. This rearrangement joins TRBV4-3 to TRBJ2-3; 7 bases agree with TRBD2. The CDR3 is 15 residues long. CDR1 LGHNA and CDR2 YSLEER come from the germline V gene. J lost 5 bases, V lost 2 bases, and 7 bases had no gene match. CDR3 residues: CASSQLPGGEDTQYF. Here the CDR3 DNA reads TGCGCCAGCAGCCAATTACCGGGAGGTGAAGATACGCAGTATTTT.